This T cell receptor beta chain was identified in a study of control samples from healthy donors and cancer patients. The CDR3 has 17 residues. The junction had 9 bases not matched to a gene; V was cut back by 4 bases and J by 6 bases. CDR1 and CDR2 (germline): MDHEN, SYDVKM. In this sample, this clone turned up a few times. Some clones are missing from TCRdb's copy, which holds only in-frame ones; the method was immunoSEQ multiplex PCR. The sample yields about 75,000 clones, roughly 84% seen once. Sequencing was carried out using blood. This TCR came from a man in his forties or fifties in good health. The chain recombines TRBV28 with TRBJ2-3, with 14 bases aligning to TRBD2. The CDR3 nucleotides read TGTGCCAGCAGTTCGCCGGGACTAGCGGGAGACGCGGATACGCAGTATTTT. Its protein product is CASSSPGLAGDADTQYF.